The sequence of this T cell receptor beta chain was determined in a study of T cell responses to AZD1222 COVID-19 vaccine. Profiling relied on immunoSEQ multiplex PCR, and the TCRdb table lists in-frame clones only, not all of them. This sample carries tens of thousands of clones, around 88% of them seen once, and the ten largest clones take under 13%. Trimming at V came to 4 bases and at J to 6 bases, leaving 10 bases not matched to a gene. Per the germline V gene, CDR1 is SGHNT and CDR2 is YYREEE (reference sequence). The CDR3 runs 15 residues. Study outcomes and limitations: Unmutated variant regions reportedly attract nearly half of all spike-specific TCRs. Spike-specific TCR breadth and depth rose after two AZD1222 doses. Repertoire samples came only from after the peak T cell response. Among those given AZD1222, only five to seven were seropositive at baseline.

Remarks on this clone: Its specificity is not known.

The sequencing here drew on peripheral blood, taken on day 0 of MenACWY control vaccination. The sequence came from an adult in good health. J is TRBJ2-1 and V is TRBV5-4; 7 bases align to TRBD2. The CDR3 region is CASSQRDATFNEQFF. The CDR3 bases are TGTGCCAGCAGCCAGCGGGACGCTACATTCAATGAGCAGTTCTTC.